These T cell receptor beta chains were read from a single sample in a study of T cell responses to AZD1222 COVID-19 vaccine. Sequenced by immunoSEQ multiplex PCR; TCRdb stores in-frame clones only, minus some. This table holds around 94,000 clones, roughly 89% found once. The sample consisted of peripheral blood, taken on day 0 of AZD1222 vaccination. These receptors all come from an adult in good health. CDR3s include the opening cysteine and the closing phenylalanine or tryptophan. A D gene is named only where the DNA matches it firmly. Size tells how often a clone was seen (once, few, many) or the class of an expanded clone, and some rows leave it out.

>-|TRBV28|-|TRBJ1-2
TGTGCCAGCAGTACAGGGTTCTATGGCTACACCTTC
CASSTGFYGYTF
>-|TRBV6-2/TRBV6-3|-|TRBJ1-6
TGTGCCAGCAGCCCCGGTATCTATAATTCACCCCTCCACTTT
CASSPGIYNSPLHF
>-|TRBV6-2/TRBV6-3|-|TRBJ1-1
TGTGCCAGCAGTTACTTGAGTCCGGTCACTGAAGCTTTCTTT
CASSYLSPVTEAFF
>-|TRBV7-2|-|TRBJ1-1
TGTGCCAGCAGCTTAGGAGGGGCATGGACTGAAGCTTTCTTT
CASSLGGAWTEAFF
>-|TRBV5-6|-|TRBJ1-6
TGTGCCAGCAGCTTCGGAGACTTTTCTAGCTCCTATAATTCACCCCTCCACTTT
CASSFGDFSSSYNSPLHF
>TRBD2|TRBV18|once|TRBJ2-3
TGTGCCAGCTCAAGACTAGCGGGGGATCTCACAGATACGCAGTATTTT
CASSRLAGDLTDTQYF
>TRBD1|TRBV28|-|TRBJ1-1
TGTGCCAGCAGTTTCTCCCGGACAGGGAAGACTGAAGCTTTCTTT
CASSFSRTGKTEAFF
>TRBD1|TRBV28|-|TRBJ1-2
TGTGCCAGCAGTTCTGGACAGGGACGTGGCTACACCTTC
CASSSGQGRGYTF
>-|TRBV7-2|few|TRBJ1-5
TGTGCCAGCAGTTACAGGGCGGAACAGCCCCAGCATTTT
CASSYRAEQPQHF
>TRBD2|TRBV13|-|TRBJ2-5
TGTGCCAGCAGCTTCTCGCGGCGGGGGGGCCCAGAGACCCAGTACTTC
CASSFSRRGGPETQYF
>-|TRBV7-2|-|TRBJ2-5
TGTGCCAGCAGCTTAGACGCTAAACCTCCCGTGTACTTC
CASSLDAKPPVYF
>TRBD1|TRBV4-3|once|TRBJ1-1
TGCGCCAGCAGCCAAGATAGCTTCTGGACAGGTAGTGCTTTCTTT
CASSQDSFWTGSAFF
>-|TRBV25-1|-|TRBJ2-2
TGTGCCAGCCGCGGGCGGTCCTTCGGGGAGCTGTTTTTT
CASRGRSFGELFF
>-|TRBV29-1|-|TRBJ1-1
TGCAGCGTTGCCCGGGCGCATGGTGAAGCTTTCTTT
CSVARAHGEAFF
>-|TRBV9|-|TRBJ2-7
TGTGCCAGCAGCGGCGCCTCGAGGGAGCAGTACTTC
CASSGASREQYF
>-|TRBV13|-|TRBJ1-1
TGTGCCAGCAGCTTAGGGGACAGTGAAGCTTTCTTT
CASSLGDSEAFF
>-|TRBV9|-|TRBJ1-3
TGTGCCAGCAGCGTAGCGGGGGCTGGAAACACCATATATTTT
CASSVAGAGNTIYF
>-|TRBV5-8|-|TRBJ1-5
TGTGCCAGCAGCTTGTTTCAAAGGGGGAATCAGCCCCAGCATTTT
CASSLFQRGNQPQHF
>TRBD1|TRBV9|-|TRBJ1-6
TGTGCCAGCAGCGCCCGGGACAGCGCGGGAAATTCACCCCTCCACTTT
CASSARDSAGNSPLHF
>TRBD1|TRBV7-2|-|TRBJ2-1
TGTGCCAGCAGCATTTCTACAGGGGGTTTTTCCAATGAGCAGTTCTTC
CASSISTGGFSNEQFF